The 5 T cell receptor beta chains listed next were all sequenced from one sample in a study of glioma-infiltrating T cells after dendritic cell vaccination. TCRdb's table, derived via immunoSEQ multiplex PCR, lists solely in-frame clones and lacks some. The sample shows over 55,000 clones, approximately 81% of them seen only once. The sample was blood, taken before dendritic cell vaccination. The receptors were sampled from a human donor with glioblastoma.

The chain is built from TRBV7-8 and TRBJ1-2, with TRBD1 matching 10 bases. The germline gives CDR1 SGHVS, CDR2 FQNEAQ. The CDR3 extends over 14 amino acids. Germline trimming cut 5 bases from V and 6 bases from J; bases unmatched to any gene: 6. The CDR3 DNA follows: TGTGCCAGCAGCGGCCCGGGACAGGGGAATGGCTACACCTTC. Translating it yields CASSGPGQGNGYTF.

The gene calls are TRBV19 and TRBJ1-3, with a weak D call TRBD1 (5 bases). CDR1 and CDR2 from the germline V gene are LNHDA and SQIVND (reference sequence). Trimming cost V 3 bases and J 0 bases, with 18 bases left between them. The CDR3 is made up of 18 amino acids. CDR3: CASSILGPGQDSGNTIYF. The CDR3 DNA sequence: TGTGCCAGTAGTATCCTTGGACCAGGGCAAGACTCTGGAAACACCATATATTTT.

This clone was counted ten times or more. The genes are TRBV7-9 and TRBJ2-7; 9 nucleotides align to TRBD1. This CDR3 contains 16 residues. CDR1 is SEHNR and CDR2 is FQNEAQ in the germline V gene (reference sequence). The junction had 5 bases not matched to a gene; V was cut back by 2 bases and J by 0 bases. The CDR3 nucleotides read TGTGCCAGCAGCTTATTACCGGGACAGGGCTCCTACGAGCAGTACTTC. This encodes CASSLLPGQGSYEQYF.

The chain joins TRBV5-5 to TRBJ2-5, with D unresolved. V lost 4 bases and J 9 bases, leaving 10 bases between the germline ends. Looked up from germline, CDR1 is SGHKS and CDR2 is YYEKEE (reference sequence). This CDR3 is 11 amino acids long. This CDR3 reads CASSLDSPQYF. CDR3 in DNA: TGTGCCAGCAGCCTAGATTCACCCCAGTACTTC.

This chain links TRBV11-3 with TRBJ2-3, with a tentative D call TRBD1 (5 bases). V lost 4 bases, J lost 0 bases, and 14 bases lay in between. The CDR3 is 16 residues long. The germline gives CDR1 SGHNT, CDR2 YENEEA. Here the CDR3 DNA reads TGTGCCAGCAGCTCCTCCAAGCAGGGCAGCACAGATACGCAGTATTTT. Protein sequence: CASSSSKQGSTDTQYF.